This T cell receptor beta chain came from a study of prognosis after radiotherapy for stage I lung cancer (dated by TCRdb to 2020 to 2023). About the investigation overall: Between April 2018 and January 2019, over 15 patients with stage I NSCLC were enrolled in Nanjing, China. Over 12 cases involved newly diagnosed primary stage I lung tumors, and a few involved oligometastatic NSCLC subsequent to surgical resection of the primary tumor. Every patient was regarded as medically inoperable, because of comorbidities in around eleven cases and refusal of surgery in 6 or 7 cases. The cohort comprised 13 men and 5 or 6 women with a median age of 74.5 years, ranging from roughly 50 to 84 years. Squamous cell carcinoma histology was identified in 7 or 8 patients, and adenocarcinoma histology was identified in twelve patients. Image-guided IMRT or VMAT was used to deliver SBRT in 3 to 5 fractions at a biologically effective dose of at least 100 Gy. In every patient, SBRT was given without any concurrent therapy. Distant metastases were developed by four of the 19 patients after SBRT, at a median of roughly 7 months, whereas no significant progression was observed in the other 15 patients. The study profiled peripheral blood TCR beta repertoires from stage I NSCLC patients before and after stereotactic body radiotherapy and related them to distant failure. The study sequenced around 38 blood samples from approximately 20 patients, one before and one after SBRT per patient.

In regard to this clonotype: Its cognate antigen has yet to be identified. There are no base qualities to consult, and no much larger clone falls within one base.

What the authors observed across the whole study: Post-SBRT Shannon entropy and its change from baseline were lower in patients who developed distant metastases; baseline Shannon entropy was not associated with metastases. The study was limited by the small cohort and short follow-up, and independent validation of the study findings is required. After SBRT, the number of unique TCR clones decreased (median around 9,400 before versus about 7,000 after; Wilcoxon paired P=0.011). Differences by metastasis status were reportedly seen in TRBV and TRBJ usage frequencies, involving two V genes at baseline and, after SBRT, roughly nine V genes and two J genes. Whether the expanded TCR clones were tumor-specific was not determined. None of the reported P values were adjusted for multiple comparisons.

Two rounds of multiplex PCR on genomic DNA were used to amplify the TCR beta CDR3 region. In the first PCR round, primers specific to each TRBV and TRBJ gene were used, and the primer sequences were filed in Chinese patent CN105087789A. Universal primers were used in the second round of PCR. The Roche High Pure PCR Template Preparation Kit was used to extract genomic DNA from frozen PBMCs. Paired-end sequencing with 151 bp reads was performed on the libraries using an Illumina HiSeq 3000. In the original analysis: Raw reads lacking the multiplex PCR primer sequences were removed with CutAdapt. Using PEAR, the high-quality paired reads were merged into contigs. By alignment to reference sequences, MiXCR assigned TRB V, D and J gene segments to each contig. CDR3 sequences were clustered by base quality and sequence similarity to remove sequencing errors. Shannon entropy, normalized by the natural log of the productive TCR sequence number, served as the measure of diversity. Clonality was computed as one minus the ratio of Shannon entropy to the natural log of the number of unique clonotypes. Using the Youden index from ROC curves, the researchers picked the repertoire-metric cut-offs for progression-free survival, and all analyses were carried out in R 3.5.3. TCRdb reprocessing: public reads trimmed at Q25 with fastp, clones called with MiXCR, in-frame beta chains kept. Here each entry gathers all rows of one CDR3 protein and keeps the most common genes and DNA. TCRdb, rather than the study authors, made the V and J calls. The sample contains approximately 22,000 distinct CDR3 sequences, more than 40% of them found a single time. Of the sample, under 35% falls within the top ten clones.

All patients had node-negative disease on CT and PET/CT, and none had a history of other malignancies or had previously received chemotherapy or radiotherapy. At each of two time points, approximately 6 milliliters of peripheral venous blood were collected in EDTA tubes. PBMCs were isolated by Ficoll-Paque Plus density-gradient centrifugation. Right after collection, samples were kept at -80 degrees C until analysis. This material consisted of PBMCs, taken before or after stereotactic body radiation therapy (not recorded which). The receptor was isolated from a donor aged 50 or older with non-small cell lung cancer.

The sequenced DNA is TGTGCCAGCAGTTTAATGCGAGGGGGATACGAGCAGTACTTC. This codes for CASSLMRGGYEQYF. The sequence joins TRBV28 to TRBJ2-7; the best D guess is TRBD1, with 6 bases matching. The CDR1 and CDR2 encoded by the germline V gene are MDHEN and SYDVKM. Measured from the cysteine to the phenylalanine, the CDR3 is 14 residues long. Only the CDR3 DNA stays, 42 bases, in frame from base 1. V gives up 2 bases and J gives up 4 bases, and the segment between their germline ends measures 12 bases.